The rows below give T cell receptor beta chains drawn from one sample of a study of blood T cells in healthy people across ages. TCRdb re-called the 5' RACE reads with MiXCR, one entry per CDR3 protein. This repertoire shows about 1.4 million distinct CDR3 sequences, around 59% found once; its top ten account for 6.5% to 8.5%. What was sequenced was blood. These receptors were collected from a young man in good health. Both conserved end residues are part of each CDR3. D genes are given only for firm matches. Clone size, where shown, is once, few, many, or a class for clones that have expanded.

TRBJ2-5,TRBD1,TRBV6-5,NA,15,TGTGCCAGCAGTTACGGGACAGGGATGCAAGAGACCCAGTACTTC,CASSYGTGMQETQYF
TRBJ2-7,NA,TRBV11-2,NA,12,TGTGCCAGCAGCTCGGGACGGGACGAGCAGTACTTC,CASSSGRDEQYF
TRBJ2-2,NA,TRBV29-1,few,14,TGCAGCGTGGCCCCCAGCGCGAACACCGGGGAGCTGTTTTTT,CSVAPSANTGELFF
TRBJ2-5,TRBD1,TRBV7-9,few,17,TGTGCCAGCAGCTCGAAAGGAGGACAGGGGAATTTCGAGACCCAGTACTTC,CASSSKGGQGNFETQYF
TRBJ2-1,TRBD2,TRBV4-3,once,17,TGCGCCAGCAGCCAAGTCTTTGGCGGGGGGGATTACAATGAGCAGTTCTTC,CASSQVFGGGDYNEQFF
TRBJ2-4,NA,TRBV10-3,NA,15,TGTGCCATCAGTGAGTCTGGGGGGACCAAAAACATTCAGTACTTC,CAISESGGTKNIQYF
TRBJ2-5,NA,TRBV11-2,few,14,TGTGCCAGCAGCTGGACTGGCACCAAAGAGACCCAGTACTTC,CASSWTGTKETQYF
TRBJ1-1,NA,TRBV29-1,NA,11,TGCAGCGTCAACGGGGGCGCTGAAGCTTTCTTT,CSVNGGAEAFF
TRBJ2-3,TRBD2,TRBV12-3/TRBV12-4,few,17,TGTGCCAGCAGTCCCCGGGGACTAGTCAGGGCCTGGGATACGCAGTATTTT,CASSPRGLVRAWDTQYF
TRBJ2-3,NA,TRBV7-9,NA,15,TGTGCCAGCAGCTTTGCGGGACAGACCACAGATACGCAGTATTTT,CASSFAGQTTDTQYF
TRBJ2-2,NA,TRBV29-1,NA,15,TGCAGCGTCCCTGGGGCCCAGGCGGGCACCGGGGAGCTGTTTTTT,CSVPGAQAGTGELFF
TRBJ2-1,NA,TRBV7-9,NA,14,TGTGCCAGCAGCCCCACAGGGATCAACAATGAGCAGTTCTTC,CASSPTGINNEQFF
TRBJ2-7,NA,TRBV20-1,NA,14,TGCAGTGCCGGAACGGACTACCGGGTCTACGAGCAGTACTTC,CSAGTDYRVYEQYF
TRBJ2-4,TRBD1,TRBV25-1,NA,16,TGTGCCAGCAGTGCGGGCAGGGGGCGAGTGGATAACATTCAGTACTTC,CASSAGRGRVDNIQYF
TRBJ2-3,TRBD2,TRBV25-1,NA,16,TGTGCCAGCAGTGAAGGGACTAGCCGGAACACAGATACGCAGTATTTT,CASSEGTSRNTDTQYF
TRBJ2-1,NA,TRBV7-6,few,19,TGTGCCAGCAGCTTAGGGCCGATGGAGACAGGAAATAACTACAATGAGCAGTTCTTC,CASSLGPMETGNNYNEQFF
TRBJ2-7,TRBD2,TRBV7-6,NA,15,TGTGCCAGCAGCTTAGGCGGCGGGAGTATGGACGAGCAGTACTTC,CASSLGGGSMDEQYF
TRBJ2-7,TRBD2,TRBV14,NA,14,TGTGCCGGCAGCCAAGACGCGGGAGACTACGAGCAGTACTTC,CAGSQDAGDYEQYF
TRBJ2-1,NA,TRBV14,NA,13,TGTGCCAGCAGCCTAGCCACAGGGTATGAGCAGTTCTTC,CASSLATGYEQFF
TRBJ2-1,TRBD2,TRBV5-1,NA,15,TGCGCCAGCAGCTGGCAGGGACTAGCGGGCCATGAGCAGTTCTTC,CASSWQGLAGHEQFF
TRBJ2-7,NA,TRBV10-2,NA,13,TGCGCCAGCAGTGTACAGAACAAGTACGAGCAGTACTTC,CASSVQNKYEQYF
TRBJ2-1,NA,TRBV4-2,few,15,TGTGCCAGCAGCCAAGGTGGTGGGGGTGAAGATGAGCAGTTCTTC,CASSQGGGGEDEQFF
TRBJ1-3,NA,TRBV7-2,NA,16,TGTGCCAGCAGCTTTGGTCCGAAACTCTCTGGAAACACCATATATTTT,CASSFGPKLSGNTIYF
TRBJ1-2,NA,TRBV7-2,few,15,TGTGCCAGCAGCCAACCACCGCCAGGGACCTATGGCTACACCTTC,CASSQPPPGTYGYTF
TRBJ2-1,TRBD1,TRBV4-3,NA,14,TGCGCCAGCAGCTCCACAGGGGTATACAATGAGCAGTTCTTC,CASSSTGVYNEQFF
TRBJ2-5,NA,TRBV4-3,few,16,TGCGCCAGCAGCCAAGATCGGAACTATTGGGAAGAGACCCAGTACTTC,CASSQDRNYWEETQYF
TRBJ1-1,NA,TRBV20-1,few,15,TGCAGTGCTAAGCATTTCGGAGGCTGGAACACTGAAGCTTTCTTT,CSAKHFGGWNTEAFF
TRBJ2-7,NA,TRBV7-9,NA,11,TGTGCCAGCATCGGTAACTACGAGCAGTACTTC,CASIGNYEQYF
TRBJ2-7,NA,TRBV25-1,once,13,TGTGCCAGCAGTGAAGCTAGCTTCTACGAGCAGTACTTC,CASSEASFYEQYF